A single sample gave rise to the 22 T cell receptor beta chains below, sequenced in a study of T-cell reconstitution after alpha-beta-depleted transplantation in children. Unique molecular identifiers were built into the TCRbeta library. Each CDR3 protein gets one entry after TCRdb re-called the PCR reads with MiXCR. The table records around 80,000 distinct CDR3 sequences, roughly 20% of them present only once. This sample comprised PBMCs, mostly from graft donor cells, obtained 360 days after TCRalphabeta/CD19-depleted stem cell transplant. The receptors shown here come from a male patient aged 2 to 10 who had a stem cell transplant for acute lymphoblastic leukemia, so the T cells may come from the graft donor.

This clonotype was seen only a few times. The chain uses TRBV7-4 and TRBJ2-5, with TRBD1 matching over 7 bases. V dropped 5 bases and J dropped 3; count of bases not matched to a gene: 9. Germline V lookup: CDR1 SGHVT, CDR2 SQSDAQ. This CDR3 has 15 amino acids. CDR3 sequence (DNA): TGTGCCAGCAGCCCCGACAACGACAGGGAAGAGACCCAGTACTTC. The encoded protein is CASSPDNDREETQYF.

There are many counts of this clonotype. The chain couples TRBV5-1 to TRBJ1-4; D gene ambiguous. Germline V lookup: CDR1 SGHRS, CDR2 YFSETQ. V shed 4 bases and J shed 3 bases, with 13 bases lying between them. The CDR3 covers 15 residues. The CDR3 loop is CASSEGSEANEKLFF. The CDR3 nucleotides are TGCGCCAGCAGCGAAGGGTCGGAGGCTAATGAAAAACTGTTTTTT. Filled out from reference TRBV5-1 and TRBJ1-4, the complete variable domain reads KAGVTQTPRYLIKTRGQQVTLSCSPISGHRSVSWYQQTPGQGLQFLFEYFSETQRNKGNFPGRFSGRQFSNSRSEMNVSTLELGDSALYLCASSEGSEANEKLFFGSGTQLSVL.

J is TRBJ2-7 and V is TRBV5-6; no firm D call. CDR3 length: 15 amino acids. The germline V and J ends were trimmed by 5 bases and 5 bases, with 20 bases remaining between them. The germline V gene has CDR1 SGHDT and CDR2 YYEEEE. For the CDR3, the DNA is TGTGCCAGCAGAAACCAAGGGTTCGGCTACGACGAGCAGTACTTC. Translating gives CASRNQGFGYDEQYF.

This clonotype came up a few times. CDR3 protein: CASSPQRLAGGSYNEQFF. The DNA for the CDR3 is TGTGCCAGCAGCCCGCAGCGGCTAGCGGGAGGGTCCTACAATGAGCAGTTCTTC. The rearrangement links TRBV11-1 to TRBJ2-1; 12 bases agree with TRBD2. Germline CDR1 SGHAT, CDR2 FQDESV (reference sequence). Trimming cost V 5 bases and J 1 base; bases outside gene matches: 9. This CDR3 has 18 residues.

This clonotype was seen more than once but under ten times. This chain connects TRBV5-1 to TRBJ2-7; TRBD1 is a possible D gene (5 bases). V was clipped by 2 bases and J by 2 bases, with 17 bases between them. The CDR3 sequence is 16 residues long. CDR1 and CDR2 from the germline V gene are SGHRS and YFSETQ. The CDR3 loop reads CASSLRQGLKAYEQYF. CDR3 nucleotides: TGCGCCAGCAGCTTACGCCAGGGTCTGAAAGCCTACGAGCAGTACTTC.

The CDR3 DNA reads as TGTGCCAGCACCCCAGGAGCGTTAAGCTCCTACAATGAGCAGTTCTTC. Translating it yields CASTPGALSSYNEQFF. This rearrangement joins TRBV12-3 or TRBV12-4 to TRBJ2-1; D remains unclear. Trimming took off 7 bases at V and 0 bases at J, with 16 bases between the two ends. This CDR3 spans 16 amino acids.

The chain has TRBV7-9 and TRBJ2-7, with D unclear. V shed 1 base and J shed 2 bases, with 9 bases lying between them. Germline assignment: CDR1 SEHNR and CDR2 FQNEAQ (reference sequence). The CDR3 loop spans 14 amino acids. As DNA, the CDR3 is TGTGCCAGCAGCTTAGGTACACTAACCTACGAGCAGTACTTC. It specifies CASSLGTLTYEQYF.

This clonotype occurred many times. The CDR3 spells CASSPMTGLAKNIQYF. CDR3 DNA: TGTGCCAGCAGCCCAATGACAGGGCTAGCCAAAAACATTCAGTACTTC. V usage is TRBV7-9 and J usage is TRBJ2-4; 7 bases fit TRBD1. CDR3 size: 16 residues. The germline V gene has CDR1 SEHNR and CDR2 FQNEAQ (reference sequence). J was trimmed by 0 bases and V by 5 bases; bases with no gene match: 7.

This clonotype was recorded a few times. V gene TRBV5-4 combines with J gene TRBJ2-1, with 8 positions matching TRBD2. Germline CDR1 is SGHNT and CDR2 is YYREEE (reference sequence). The CDR3 consists of 14 residues. V lost 4 bases and J lost 5; bases outside the gene matches: 5. CDR3 in amino acids: CASSPGTRDNEQFF. The CDR3 nucleotides read TGTGCCAGCAGCCCCGGGACTAGAGACAATGAGCAGTTCTTC.

This clonotype was counted between two and nine times. This chain connects TRBV2 to TRBJ2-1; 7 bases map to TRBD1. V lost 6 bases to trimming and J lost 6 bases; unmatched junction nucleotides: 8. Germline V gives CDR1 SNHLY, CDR2 FYNNEI. The CDR3 spans 14 residues. The CDR3 nucleotides are TGTGCCAGCAGCCTTCAAGGACAGGCCAATGAGCAGTTCTTC. Translation: CASSLQGQANEQFF.

This clonotype was detected only a few times. The V gene is TRBV30, the J gene TRBJ2-3; D unresolved. The CDR3 length is 11 residues. Trimming left V 0 bases short and J 7 bases short, with 5 bases between. CDR1 is GTSNPN and CDR2 is SVGIG in the germline V gene (reference sequence). The CDR3 loop reads CAWSVPYTQYF. The CDR3, as DNA: TGTGCCTGGAGTGTACCTTATACGCAGTATTTT.

This clonotype was seen ten or more times. The chain has TRBV7-9 and TRBJ1-1, with D maybe TRBD1 (6 bases). The CDR3 has 14 amino acids. V was trimmed by 5 bases and J by 7 bases, leaving 17 bases between them. Germline V gives CDR1 SEHNR, CDR2 FQNEAQ (reference sequence). In nucleotides, the CDR3 is TGTGCCAGCAGCCCCAAGCGCGGGGGCGGTGAAGCTTTCTTT. Protein sequence: CASSPKRGGGEAFF.

Only a few counts were recorded for this clonotype. Here the CDR3 DNA reads TGTGCCAGCAGTTTCTTGGACAACAATCAGCCCCAGCATTTT. Its protein is CASSFLDNNQPQHF. The chain carries TRBV12-3 or TRBV12-4 and TRBJ1-5; weak D call: TRBD1 (5 bases). The ends were cut back, 3 bases at V and 3 bases at J, with 9 bases in the middle. This CDR3 has 14 residues.

The chain uses TRBV5-1 and TRBJ2-1; 8 nucleotides align to TRBD1. CDR1 and CDR2 from the germline V gene are SGHRS and YFSETQ. The CDR3 sequence is 14 residues long. V was pared by 3 bases and J by 10 bases, with 9 bases of the junction left unmatched. The CDR3 protein is CASSYRDRHTEQFF. CDR3 in DNA: TGCGCCAGCAGCTACCGGGACAGGCACACGGAGCAGTTCTTC.

This clonotype was seen more than once but under ten times. The V call is TRBV5-1, the J call TRBJ2-3; possibly TRBD1 for D (7 bases). The CDR3 consists of 16 residues. The germline V gene encodes CDR1 SGHRS and CDR2 YFSETQ. The ends were cut back, 5 bases at V and 1 base at J, with 17 bases in the middle. Here the CDR3 reads CASSRRGRPGTDTQYF. The CDR3 bases are TGCGCCAGCAGTAGGAGGGGGCGGCCTGGCACAGATACGCAGTATTTT.

This clonotype was observed a handful of times. The chain uses TRBV6-5 and TRBJ1-1; D is unresolved. CDR3 length: 16 amino acids. V lost 0 bases and J lost 1, with 12 bases in between. Germline lookup yields CDR1 MNHEY and CDR2 SVGAGI. The CDR3, as DNA: TGTGCCAGCAGTTACTCTCGCCTCGGGCGGAACACTGAAGCTTTCTTT. Translated, it gives CASSYSRLGRNTEAFF.

This chain joins TRBV12-3 or TRBV12-4 and TRBJ2-1, with 7 positions matching TRBD2. Trimming at V came to 6 bases and at J to 5 bases, leaving 7 bases not matched to a gene. The CDR3 sequence is 14 residues long. DNA for the CDR3: TGTGCCAGCAGCTCCGGGACTATTCACAATGAGCAGTTCTTC. Encoded protein: CASSSGTIHNEQFF.

This clonotype was recorded at least ten times. This chain links TRBV20-1 with TRBJ2-3, with D tentatively TRBD2 (6 bases). Trimming shortened V by 7 bases and J by 4 bases, and 18 bases separated the two germline ends. CDR1 and CDR2 from the germline V gene are DFQATT and SNEGSKA (reference sequence). The CDR3 runs to 14 residues. The CDR3 sequence is CSVRGAGRADTQYF. The CDR3 DNA reads TGCAGTGTCAGAGGGGCGGGACGGGCAGATACGCAGTATTTT.

Only a few counts were recorded for this clonotype. The chain carries TRBV7-9 and TRBJ2-5, with TRBD2 identical over 12 bases. The V segment lost 3 bases and the J segment 4 bases; nucleotides outside the gene matches: 3. The length of the CDR3 is 15 residues. Looked up from germline, CDR1 is SEHNR and CDR2 is FQNEAQ (reference sequence). CDR3 residues: CASSFMGLAGETQYF. The CDR3 nucleotides are TGTGCCAGCAGCTTTATGGGACTAGCGGGAGAGACCCAGTACTTC.

The chain is built from TRBV2 and TRBJ2-1, with 10 bases aligning to TRBD2. Germline CDR1 reads SNHLY; CDR2 reads FYNNEI. Trimming removed 10 bases from V and 3 bases from J; junction bases left unmatched: 21. This CDR3 spans 19 amino acids. The CDR3 loop reads CAIRGPARSSGGGYNEQFF. The CDR3 coding sequence is TGTGCCATCAGGGGTCCCGCAAGAAGCAGCGGGGGGGGCTACAATGAGCAGTTCTTC. Supplemented by reference TRBV2 and TRBJ2-1, the full variable domain reads EPEVTQTPSHQVTQMGQEVILRCVPISNHLYFYWYRQILGQKVEFLVSFYNNEISEKSEIFDDQFSVERPDGSNFTLKIRSTKLEDSAMYFCAIRGPARSSGGGYNEQFFGPGTRLTVL.

On this clonotype: This may stem from a read error, because a much larger clone lies one nucleotide away. CDR3 amino acids: CASSALGTGDSPLHF. The CDR3 DNA is TGTGCCAGCAGTGCACTCGGGACAGGGGATTCACCCCTCCACTTT. The chain carries TRBV6-1 and TRBJ1-6; 10 bases agree with TRBD1. Germline-derived CDR1 and CDR2 are MNHNS and SASEGT. Losses at the gene ends were 4 bases for V and 8 bases for J; bases not matched to a gene: 5. CDR3 length: 15 residues.

This clonotype was observed many times. The chain employs TRBV4-2 and TRBJ2-3; possibly TRBD1 for D (7 bases). V was clipped by 2 bases and J by 0 bases, with 15 bases between them. CDR3 length equals 17 residues. Germline CDR1 and CDR2: LGHNA and YNFKEQ. CDR3 bases: TGTGCCAGCAGCCAACCCGCCAGGGGGGTTAGCACAGATACGCAGTATTTT. Translating it yields CASSQPARGVSTDTQYF.